The 24 T cell receptor beta chains listed next were all sequenced from one sample in a study of blood T cells in healthy people across ages (dated by TCRdb to between 2015 and 2016). The method behind the library was 5' RACE. Instrument used: Illumina HiSeq 2500. The second PCR ran for about 7 to 11 cycles and used a J-beta primer mix along with a sample-barcoded 5' primer. TCRdb cleaned the public reads at Q25 with fastp, built clones with MiXCR and kept in-frame beta chains. For every CDR3 protein sequence, its rows merge into one entry that carries the most common genes and DNA. The sample table contains about a million distinct CDR3 sequences; only one count was recorded for 45% to 60% of them. About a fifth of the sample is in the top ten clones. The sample consisted of blood. The receptors were gathered from a woman in her sixties in good health.

This clonotype was counted only a few times. The genes are TRBV29-1 and TRBJ1-1, with D unclear. The CDR3 consists of 13 residues. V lost 4 bases and J lost 1, with 10 bases in between. Germline lookup yields CDR1 SQVTM and CDR2 ANQGSEA. This CDR3 is CSVAVTRNTEAFF. DNA for the CDR3: TGCAGCGTTGCGGTAACGAGGAACACTGAAGCTTTCTTT.

The rearrangement links TRBV7-8 to TRBJ2-1; 8 positions match TRBD2. The CDR3 is 16 residues long. J gave up 7 bases and V 0 bases, and 8 bases lay outside the gene matches. Germline CDR1 and CDR2: SGHVS and FQNEAQ. CDR3 amino acids: CASSLAWSGGMNEQFF. In DNA form, the CDR3 reads TGTGCCAGCAGCTTAGCGTGGTCGGGAGGGATGAATGAGCAGTTCTTC.

J is TRBJ2-7 and V is TRBV3-1; D might be TRBD2 (6 bases). This CDR3 is 14 amino acids long. CDR1 and CDR2 from the germline V gene are LGHDT and YNNKEL (reference sequence). V was clipped by 4 bases and J by 4 bases, with 14 bases between them. The CDR3 spells CASSRDPSVYEQYF. CDR3 DNA sequence: TGTGCCAGCAGCCGAGATCCTAGCGTTTACGAGCAGTACTTC.

This chain uses TRBV6-1 with TRBJ2-1; 7 positions agree with TRBD2. CDR1 is MNHNS, CDR2 SASEGT, per germline. This CDR3 contains 16 residues. J gave up 0 bases and V 4 bases, and 6 bases lay outside the gene matches. CDR3 sequence: CASSGEGLPSYNEQFF. DNA for the CDR3: TGTGCCAGCAGTGGAGAGGGACTACCCTCCTACAATGAGCAGTTCTTC.

There are a few counts of this clonotype. The V call is TRBV10-3, the J call TRBJ2-3, with TRBD2 as a possible D gene (6 bases). CDR1 and CDR2 from the germline V gene are ENHRY and SYGVKD. V shed 2 bases and J shed 6 bases, with 15 bases lying between them. This CDR3 is 15 amino acids long. Written as DNA, the CDR3 is TGTGCCATCAGTGAGATCGGGGGAGAGGCGGATACGCAGTATTTT. This codes for CAISEIGGEADTQYF.

For this clonotype: This may stem from a read error, because a much larger clone lies one nucleotide away. The gene calls are TRBV29-1 and TRBJ2-1; 9 bases are shared with TRBD2. Per the germline V gene, CDR1 is SQVTM and CDR2 is ANQGSEA. This CDR3 comprises 14 residues. V lost 1 base and J lost 4; bases outside the gene matches: 2. The CDR3 DNA is TGCAGCGTTGAAGGTAGCGGGAGTTACAATGAGCAGTTCTTC. Its translation: CSVEGSGSYNEQFF.

This chain links TRBV7-6 with TRBJ2-3; no firm D call. V was cut by 1 base and J by 2 bases, with 16 bases left in between. The germline V gene encodes CDR1 SGHVS and CDR2 FNYEAQ. The length of the CDR3 is 17 residues. CDR3 in DNA: TGTGCCAGCAGCTTAGTAGGTCGGTTGGACCTCACAGATACGCAGTATTTT. The encoded protein is CASSLVGRLDLTDTQYF.

This chain uses TRBV7-2 with TRBJ2-7; 7 nucleotides match TRBD2. J was trimmed by 5 bases and V by 5 bases; bases with no gene match: 18. Germline CDR1 SGHTA, CDR2 FQGNSA. The CDR3 totals 17 residues. The CDR3 loop is CASSVVWRWGGGNEQYF. Written as DNA, the CDR3 is TGTGCCAGCAGCGTAGTGTGGAGGTGGGGGGGAGGAAACGAGCAGTACTTC. Full variable domain (remainder filled in from reference TRBV7-2 and TRBJ2-7): GAGVSQSPSNKVTEKGKDVELRCDPISGHTALYWYRQSLGQGLEFLIYFQGNSAPDKSGLPSDRFSAERTGGSVSTLTIQRTQQEDSAVYLCASSVVWRWGGGNEQYFGPGTRLTVT.

This clonotype appeared a few times. The genes are TRBV9 and TRBJ1-6; no definite D call. V was shortened by 3 bases and J by 5 bases, with 6 bases between the two germline ends. CDR3 size: 13 residues. CDR1 and CDR2 (germline): SGDLS, YYNGEE. The CDR3 DNA reads as TGTGCCAGCAGCGGAACAAATAATTCACCCCTCCACTTT. Its translation is CASSGTNNSPLHF.

The chain joins TRBV18 to TRBJ1-6; 12 nucleotides line up with TRBD1. CDR1 and CDR2 (germline): KGHSH, LQKENI. This CDR3 comprises 16 residues. V shed 2 bases, J shed 7 bases, and the junction held 3 bases outside the gene matches. The CDR3 sequence: CASSPGTGGLNSPLHF. CDR3 nucleotides: TGTGCCAGCTCACCAGGGACAGGGGGCTTGAATTCACCCCTCCACTTT.

J is TRBJ2-7 and V is TRBV4-1; no clear D. This CDR3 is 13 amino acids long. Germline CDR1 reads MGHRA; CDR2 reads YSYEKL. Trimming took 5 bases from V and 0 from J, leaving 8 bases between them. In nucleotides, the CDR3 is TGCGCCAGCAGCGCCTGGAGCTCCTACGAGCAGTACTTC. It specifies CASSAWSSYEQYF.

This clonotype was detected a few times. This sequence joins TRBV7-9 and TRBJ1-4; D perhaps matches TRBD1 (6 bases). The germline V gene has CDR1 SEHNR and CDR2 FQNEAQ (reference sequence). The germline V and J ends were trimmed by 2 bases and 6 bases, with 10 bases remaining between them. This CDR3 has 14 residues. The CDR3 loop reads CASSLRAGDEKLFF. The DNA for the CDR3 is TGTGCCAGCAGCTTAAGGGCAGGGGATGAAAAACTGTTTTTT.

The chain recombines TRBV28 with TRBJ2-5; 10 bases are a match to TRBD2. The germline CDR1 and CDR2 sequences are MDHEN and SYDVKM. Trimming cost V 4 bases and J 11 bases; bases outside gene matches: 13. The CDR3 has 15 residues. This CDR3 is CASSSIASGSQEQYF. The CDR3 DNA reads TGTGCCAGCAGTTCGATCGCTAGCGGGAGTCAGGAGCAGTACTTC.

The CDR3 DNA sequence: TGTGCCAGCAGCTTATTTCGAGAGAACACTGAAGCTTTCTTT. Translating gives CASSLFRENTEAFF. The gene calls are TRBV13 and TRBJ1-1; unclear D gene. Trimming removed 2 bases from V and 1 base from J, with 8 bases in between. Germline V gives CDR1 PRHDT, CDR2 FYEKMQ (reference sequence). This CDR3 spans 14 amino acids.

With respect to this clonotype: Compared with germline, one end of the junction differs, possibly owing to a read error. The chain combines TRBV30 with TRBJ2-5; no clear D gene. CDR3 size: 14 residues. Germline CDR1 GTSNPN, CDR2 SVGIG (reference sequence). Written as DNA, the CDR3 is TGTGCCTGGAGTGTAGAAGGCTACCAAGAAACCCAGTACTTC. Translation gives CAWSVEGYQETQYF.

This clonotype has just a few counts. The chain uses TRBV7-9 and TRBJ1-2, with 8 bases aligning to TRBD1. CDR1 and CDR2 (germline): SEHNR, FQNEAQ (reference sequence). The CDR3 runs 15 residues. V shed 5 bases and J 4 bases; nucleotides not matched to a gene: 9. CDR3 bases: TGTGCCAGCAGCGACTACAGGGGGAGGACCTATGGCTACACCTTC. It translates to CASSDYRGRTYGYTF. Together with reference TRBV7-9 and TRBJ1-2, the CDR3 gives the full variable domain: DTGVSQNPRHKITKRGQNVTFRCDPISEHNRLYWYRQTLGQGPEFLTYFQNEAQLEKSRLLSDRFSAERPKGSFSTLEIQRTEQGDSAMYLCASSDYRGRTYGYTFGSGTRLTVV.

This sequence joins TRBV7-2 and TRBJ1-2; the D is unclear. The CDR3 has 13 residues. V lost 5 bases and J 5 bases, leaving 12 bases between the germline ends. The V gene's germline CDR1 is SGHTA and CDR2 FQGNSA. The CDR3 protein is CASSPEPSYGYTF. The CDR3 region has the DNA TGTGCCAGCAGCCCGGAACCTTCTTATGGCTACACCTTC.

The V gene is TRBV29-1, the J gene TRBJ2-1; maybe TRBD1 (5 bases). Germline-derived CDR1 and CDR2 are SQVTM and ANQGSEA. V was trimmed by 7 bases and J by 8 bases, leaving 12 bases between them. The CDR3 is made up of 11 amino acids. The CDR3, as DNA: TGCAGCGGACAGTTTACATATGAGCAGTTCTTC. This translates into CSGQFTYEQFF.

The chain recombines TRBV20-1 with TRBJ2-7, with D tentatively TRBD2 (5 bases). The V gene's germline CDR1 is DFQATT and CDR2 SNEGSKA (reference sequence). The CDR3 loop spans 15 amino acids. Between the trimmed V and J ends, which lost 4 bases and 3 bases, there was a span of 19 bases. CDR3 residues: CSATVGGLASYEQYF. DNA for the CDR3: TGCAGTGCTACTGTTGGTGGGCTAGCCAGCTACGAGCAGTACTTC.

Here the CDR3 reads CASSSGLKETQYF. CDR3 nucleotide sequence: TGTGCCAGCTCATCAGGACTGAAAGAGACCCAGTACTTC. The gene calls are TRBV18 and TRBJ2-5; D perhaps matches TRBD2 (5 bases). The CDR3 has 13 amino acids. The V gene lost 5 bases and the J gene lost 3 bases, with 10 bases spanning the gap. Per the germline V gene, CDR1 is KGHSH and CDR2 is LQKENI.

V is TRBV29-1 and J is TRBJ2-1, with TRBD2 identical over 9 bases. Trimming took 2 bases from V and 6 from J; bases not matched to a gene: 8. Germline V gene data show CDR1 as SQVTM and CDR2 as ANQGSEA. This CDR3 contains 15 residues. In DNA, the CDR3 is TGCAGCGTTGAAAGGCGTCTAGCGGGACTCAATGAGCAGTTCTTC. This gives the protein CSVERRLAGLNEQFF.

A word on this clonotype: This may stem from a read error, because a much larger clone lies one nucleotide away. This chain uses TRBV7-6 with TRBJ2-1, with 10 bases that match TRBD2. The CDR3 sequence is 14 residues long. Germline V gives CDR1 SGHVS, CDR2 FNYEAQ. The CDR3 region is CATRRTSGGGELFF. The CDR3 nucleotides read TGTGCCACCCGGAGGACTAGCGGTGGGGGGGAGCTGTTCTTC. Variable domain in full (rest from reference TRBV7-6 and TRBJ2-1): GAGVSQSPRYKVTKRGQDVALRCDPISGHVSLYWYRQALGQGPEFLTYFNYEAQQDKSGLPNDRFSAERPEGSISTLTIQRTEQRDSAMYRCATRRTSGGGELFFGPGTRLTVL.

The genes are TRBV6-5 and TRBJ2-2; 9 nucleotides line up with TRBD1. Unmatched junction bases numbered 5, after V lost 0 bases and J lost 6 bases. This CDR3 is built from 16 residues. Germline lookup yields CDR1 MNHEY and CDR2 SVGAGI. The CDR3 region has the DNA TGTGCCAGCAGTTACTCCGGACAGGGGAGCGCCGGGGAGCTGTTTTTT. Translation gives CASSYSGQGSAGELFF.

J is TRBJ2-4 and V is TRBV5-1; D possibly matches TRBD1 or TRBD2 (5 bases each). Trimming removed 1 base at V and 1 base at J, with 12 bases between. The CDR3 length is 16 residues. CDR1 SGHRS and CDR2 YFSETQ come from the germline V gene. This CDR3 reads CASSLSGSGAKNIQYF. CDR3 nucleotide sequence: TGCGCCAGCAGCTTGTCAGGGTCGGGGGCCAAAAACATTCAGTACTTC.